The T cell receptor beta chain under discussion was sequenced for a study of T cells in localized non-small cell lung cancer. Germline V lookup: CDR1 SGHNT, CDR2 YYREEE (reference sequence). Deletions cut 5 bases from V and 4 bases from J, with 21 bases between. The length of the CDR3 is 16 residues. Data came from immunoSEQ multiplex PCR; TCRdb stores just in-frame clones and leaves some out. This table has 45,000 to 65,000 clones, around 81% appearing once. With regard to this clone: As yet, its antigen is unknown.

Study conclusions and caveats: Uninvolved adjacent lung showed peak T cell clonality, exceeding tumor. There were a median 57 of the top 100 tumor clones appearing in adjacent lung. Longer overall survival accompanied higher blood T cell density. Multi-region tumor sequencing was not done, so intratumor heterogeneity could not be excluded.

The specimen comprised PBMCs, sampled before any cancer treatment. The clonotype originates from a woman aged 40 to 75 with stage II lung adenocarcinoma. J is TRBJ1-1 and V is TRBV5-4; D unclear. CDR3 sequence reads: CASSPDMDSWSTEAFF. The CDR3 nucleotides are TGTGCCAGCAGTCCGGATATGGACTCTTGGAGCACTGAAGCTTTCTTT.